These 14 T cell receptor beta chains came from one sample sequenced in a study of T cell repertoires in ileal Crohn's disease. The protocol was immunoSEQ multiplex PCR, while the TCRdb copy is restricted to in-frame clones and leaves out a portion. The sample includes 4,500 to 7,000 clones, more than 75% of them seen just once. Time point noted: inflamed ileum from the surgical specimen. The material sequenced was ileal tissue. The origin of the receptors is an adult with Crohn's disease.

The chain recombines TRBV19 with TRBJ2-1; TRBD2 aligns across 9 bases. The CDR3 has 16 amino acids. J was trimmed by 3 bases and V by 5 bases; bases with no gene match: 8. Per germline, CDR1 LNHDA and CDR2 SQIVND (reference sequence). The CDR3 protein is CASSPTQRGVYNEQFF. The CDR3 bases are TGTGCCAGTAGTCCGACTCAGCGGGGGGTCTACAATGAGCAGTTCTTC.

The table lists this clone with a few counts. The V gene is TRBV7-3, the J gene TRBJ2-7; possibly TRBD1 or TRBD2 for D (6 bases each). Germline-derived CDR1 and CDR2 are SGHTA and FQGTGA. V was shortened by 2 bases and J by 3 bases, with 17 bases between the two germline ends. The CDR3 runs to 16 residues. The CDR3: CASSLGGPESGYEQYF. The DNA of the CDR3 is TGTGCCAGCAGCTTAGGGGGGCCGGAGAGTGGCTACGAGCAGTACTTC.

The chain combines TRBV5-1 with TRBJ1-1, with 10 nucleotides matching TRBD1. Germline V gene data show CDR1 as SGHRS and CDR2 as YFSETQ. V trimming: 4 bases; J trimming: 8 bases; junction bases outside the gene matches: 11. This CDR3 contains 15 residues. The chain's CDR3 is CASSRQGATRLEAFF. CDR3 sequence (DNA): TGCGCCAGCAGCCGACAGGGGGCTACCCGCCTGGAAGCTTTCTTT. Using reference TRBV5-1 and TRBJ1-1 for the parts outside the CDR3, the full variable domain is KAGVTQTPRYLIKTRGQQVTLSCSPISGHRSVSWYQQTPGQGLQFLFEYFSETQRNKGNFPGRFSGRQFSNSRSEMNVSTLELGDSALYLCASSRQGATRLEAFFGQGTRLTVV.

A few counts support this clone. The rearrangement joins TRBV2 to TRBJ2-2; 7 nucleotides line up with TRBD2. This CDR3 has 16 amino acids. The junction had 12 bases not matched to a gene; V was cut back by 7 bases and J by 4 bases. CDR1 is SNHLY and CDR2 is FYNNEI in the germline V gene. The CDR3 reads CASTEELADPTGELFF. The CDR3 nucleotides are TGTGCCAGCACCGAGGAGCTAGCGGACCCCACCGGGGAGCTGTTTTTT.

The chain couples TRBV6-6 to TRBJ1-2, with 9 bases lining up with TRBD1. The CDR3 extends over 13 amino acids. From germline, CDR1 is MNHNY and CDR2 SVGAGI (reference sequence). The J segment lost 9 bases and the V segment lost 6 bases, leaving 8 bases of the junction unmatched. CDR3 sequence (DNA): TGTGCCAGCAGCTCGGGACAGGGAATGCGCTACACCTTC. Its protein product is CASSSGQGMRYTF.

The chain recombines TRBV18 with TRBJ1-2; the match to TRBD1 covers 7 bases. Per germline, CDR1 KGHSH and CDR2 LQKENI. The CDR3 extends over 14 amino acids. With 3 bases clipped from V and 4 bases from J, the junction kept 5 bases outside the gene matches. CDR3 region: CASSPLQGPYGYTF. The CDR3 DNA follows: TGTGCCAGCTCACCCCTACAGGGGCCCTATGGCTACACCTTC. Complete variable domain (other parts from reference TRBV18 and TRBJ1-2): NAGVMQNPRHLVRRRGQEARLRCSPMKGHSHVYWYRQLPEEGLKFMVYLQKENIIDESGMPKERFSAEFPKEGPSILRIQQVVRGDSAAYFCASSPLQGPYGYTFGSGTRLTVV.

This clone was counted once. CDR3 loop: CASSLGPNTGELFF. CDR3 bases: TGCGCCAGCAGCTTGGGACCGAACACCGGGGAGCTGTTTTTT. The chain links TRBV5-1 to TRBJ2-2; D call uncertain. V lost 0 bases and J lost 0, with 3 bases in between. CDR1 SGHRS and CDR2 YFSETQ come from the germline V gene. The CDR3 runs to 14 residues.

V and J are TRBV5-1 and TRBJ1-1; D remains unclear. V was clipped by 4 bases and J by 4 bases, with 20 bases between them. The V gene's germline CDR1 is SGHRS and CDR2 YFSETQ. This CDR3 region has 16 residues. The CDR3 is CASSTGQSRDFTEAFF. The CDR3 DNA follows: TGCGCCAGCAGCACCGGGCAGTCCCGGGATTTCACTGAAGCTTTCTTT.

This CDR3 is CASSLGLVVETQYF. CDR3 in DNA: TGCGCCAGCAGCTTGGGTCTGGTTGTGGAGACCCAGTACTTC. This sequence joins TRBV5-1 and TRBJ2-5, with D unresolved. The CDR3 is 14 amino acids. The V end was cut by 0 bases, the J end by 5 bases, with 11 bases between. The germline V gene encodes CDR1 SGHRS and CDR2 YFSETQ.

The V and J genes are TRBV27 and TRBJ1-2; 7 bases agree with TRBD1. The CDR3 totals 16 residues. Trimming cost V 5 bases and J 4 bases; bases outside gene matches: 13. The germline V gene has CDR1 MNHEY and CDR2 SMNVEV (reference sequence). The CDR3 here is CASSPIQGFGGYGYTF. The DNA for the CDR3 is TGTGCCAGCAGTCCAATACAGGGGTTTGGGGGCTATGGCTACACCTTC.

The chain couples TRBV10-2 to TRBJ2-4; a weak D match, TRBD1 (5 bases). The V end lost 0 bases, the J end lost 5 bases, and 8 bases lay between the germline ends. The CDR3 length is 14 residues. CDR1 and CDR2 (germline): WSHSY, SAAADI. This CDR3 is CASSESGPQNIQYF. Written as DNA, the CDR3 is TGCGCCAGCAGTGAGTCGGGGCCTCAAAACATTCAGTACTTC.

V is TRBV4-3 and J is TRBJ1-6; D possibly corresponds to TRBD1 (5 bases). The V gene's germline CDR1 is LGHNA and CDR2 YSLEER. This CDR3 is 16 amino acids long. V shed 0 bases and J shed 10 bases, with 16 bases lying between them. CDR3 amino acids: CASSQDPPGRESPLHF. The DNA of the CDR3 is TGCGCCAGCAGCCAAGATCCTCCAGGGAGAGAGTCACCCCTCCACTTT.

The table lists this clone with a count of one. The V gene is TRBV5-6, the J gene TRBJ2-5; TRBD2 is a possible D gene (5 bases). Trimming pared 2 bases from V and 9 bases from J, leaving 11 bases between. Germline V lookup: CDR1 SGHDT, CDR2 YYEEEE. The CDR3 loop spans 12 amino acids. The CDR3 protein is CASSFGLQPQYF. The CDR3 coding sequence is TGTGCCAGCAGCTTCGGACTCCAACCCCAGTACTTC.

This chain links TRBV2 with TRBJ1-2; 8 bases are shared with TRBD1. Germline V lookup: CDR1 SNHLY, CDR2 FYNNEI. Trimming removed 4 bases from V and 6 bases from J; junction bases left unmatched: 7. This CDR3 comprises 14 residues. This CDR3 reads CASSVVRGRDGYTF. CDR3 DNA: TGTGCCAGCAGTGTCGTCAGGGGGCGCGATGGCTACACCTTC.